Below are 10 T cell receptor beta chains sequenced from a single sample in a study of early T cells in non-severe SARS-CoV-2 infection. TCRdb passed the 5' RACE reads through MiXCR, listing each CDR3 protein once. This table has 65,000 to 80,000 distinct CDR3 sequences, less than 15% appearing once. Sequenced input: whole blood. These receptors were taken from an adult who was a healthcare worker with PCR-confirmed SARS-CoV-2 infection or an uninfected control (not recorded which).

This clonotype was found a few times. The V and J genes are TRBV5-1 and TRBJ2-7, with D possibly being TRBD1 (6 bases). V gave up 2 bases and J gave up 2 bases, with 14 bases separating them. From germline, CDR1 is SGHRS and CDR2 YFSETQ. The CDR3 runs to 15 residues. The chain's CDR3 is CASSFNPRTAYEQYF. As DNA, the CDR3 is TGCGCCAGCAGCTTTAATCCCAGGACAGCCTACGAGCAGTACTTC.

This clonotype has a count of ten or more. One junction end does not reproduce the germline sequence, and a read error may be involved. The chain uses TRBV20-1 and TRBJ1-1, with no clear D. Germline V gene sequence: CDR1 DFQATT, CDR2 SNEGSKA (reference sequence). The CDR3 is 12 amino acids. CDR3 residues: CSAKRQNTEVFF. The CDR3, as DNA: TGCAGTGCTAAGCGGCAGAACACTGAAGTTTTCTTT.

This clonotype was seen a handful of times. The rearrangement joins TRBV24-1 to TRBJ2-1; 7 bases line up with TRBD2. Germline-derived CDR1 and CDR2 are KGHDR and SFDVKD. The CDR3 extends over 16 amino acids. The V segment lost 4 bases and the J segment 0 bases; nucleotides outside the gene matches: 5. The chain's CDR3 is CATSDWSGASYNEQFF. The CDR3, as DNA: TGTGCCACCAGTGACTGGAGCGGGGCCTCCTACAATGAGCAGTTCTTC.

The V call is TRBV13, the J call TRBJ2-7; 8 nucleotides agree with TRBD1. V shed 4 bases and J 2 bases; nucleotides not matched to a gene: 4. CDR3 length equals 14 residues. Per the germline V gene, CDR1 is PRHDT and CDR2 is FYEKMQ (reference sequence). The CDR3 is CASSSYRGTYEQYF. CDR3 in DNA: TGTGCCAGCAGCTCTTACAGGGGGACCTACGAGCAGTACTTC.

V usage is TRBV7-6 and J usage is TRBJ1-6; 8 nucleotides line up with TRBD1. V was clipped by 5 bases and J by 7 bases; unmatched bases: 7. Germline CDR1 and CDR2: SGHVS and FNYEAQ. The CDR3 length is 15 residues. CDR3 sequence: CASSTRTGWNSPLHF. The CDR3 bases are TGTGCCAGCAGCACCCGGACAGGGTGGAATTCACCCCTCCACTTT.

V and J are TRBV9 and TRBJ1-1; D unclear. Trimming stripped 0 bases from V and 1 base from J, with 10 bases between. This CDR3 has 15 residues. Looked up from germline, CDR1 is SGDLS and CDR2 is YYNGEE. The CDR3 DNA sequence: TGTGCCAGCAGCGTAGGAGTACAGCGGAACACTGAAGCTTTCTTT. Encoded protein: CASSVGVQRNTEAFF.

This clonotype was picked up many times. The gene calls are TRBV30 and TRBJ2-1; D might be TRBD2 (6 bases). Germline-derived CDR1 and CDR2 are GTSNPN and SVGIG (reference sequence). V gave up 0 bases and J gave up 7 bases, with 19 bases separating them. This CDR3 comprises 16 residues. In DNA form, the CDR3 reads TGTGCCTGGAGTGTAACCTGGGCGGGGAGGTTGAATGAGCAGTTCTTC. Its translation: CAWSVTWAGRLNEQFF.

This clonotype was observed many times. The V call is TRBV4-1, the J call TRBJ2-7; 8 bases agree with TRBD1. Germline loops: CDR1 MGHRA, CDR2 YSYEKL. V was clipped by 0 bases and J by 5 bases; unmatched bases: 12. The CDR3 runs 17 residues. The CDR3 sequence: CASSQDRGRTGFDEQYF. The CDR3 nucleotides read TGCGCCAGCAGCCAAGATAGGGGGAGGACAGGGTTTGACGAGCAGTACTTC.

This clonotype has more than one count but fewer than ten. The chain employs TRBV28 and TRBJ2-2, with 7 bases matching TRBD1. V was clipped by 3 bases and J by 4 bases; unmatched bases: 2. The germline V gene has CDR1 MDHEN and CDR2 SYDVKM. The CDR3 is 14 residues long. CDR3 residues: CASSFTGATGELFF. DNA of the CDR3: TGTGCCAGCAGTTTTACAGGGGCCACCGGGGAGCTGTTTTTT.

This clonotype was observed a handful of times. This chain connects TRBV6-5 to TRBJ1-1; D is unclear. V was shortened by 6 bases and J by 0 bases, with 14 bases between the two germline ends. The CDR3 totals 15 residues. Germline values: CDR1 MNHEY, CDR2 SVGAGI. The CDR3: CASSSDRRLNTEAFF. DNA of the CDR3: TGTGCCAGCAGCTCAGATCGCAGACTGAACACTGAAGCTTTCTTT.